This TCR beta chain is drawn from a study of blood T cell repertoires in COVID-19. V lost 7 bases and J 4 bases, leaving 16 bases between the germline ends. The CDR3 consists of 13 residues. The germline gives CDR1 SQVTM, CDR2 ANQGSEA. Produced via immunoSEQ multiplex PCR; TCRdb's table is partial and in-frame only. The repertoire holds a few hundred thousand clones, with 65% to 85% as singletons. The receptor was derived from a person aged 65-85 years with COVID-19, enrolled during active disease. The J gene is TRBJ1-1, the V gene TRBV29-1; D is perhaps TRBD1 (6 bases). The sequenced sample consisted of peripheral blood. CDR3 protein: CSGSRGLTTEAFF. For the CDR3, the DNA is TGCAGCGGATCAAGGGGGTTGACCACTGAAGCTTTCTTT.